The next 18 T cell receptor beta chains were all read from a single sample in a study of OX40 agonist ivuxolimab in advanced cancers. Some clones are missing from TCRdb's copy, which holds only in-frame ones; the method was immunoSEQ multiplex PCR. The repertoire has 70,000 or so clones, about 91% of them found once; the top ten carry approximately 2.1%. The sample here was CD4+ or CD8+ T cells sorted from blood, taken in a trial of the OX40 agonist ivuxolimab. The origin of the receptors is an adult with an advanced solid tumor such as melanoma, head and neck, liver or kidney cancer.

The gene calls are TRBV18 and TRBJ2-2; 12 positions match TRBD1. The CDR3 sequence is 16 residues long. V was clipped by 1 base and J by 5 bases; unmatched bases: 2. Germline values: CDR1 KGHSH, CDR2 LQKENI. The CDR3 loop reads CASSPRDRGQTGELFF. DNA of the CDR3: TGTGCCAGCTCACCACGGGACAGGGGGCAAACCGGGGAGCTGTTTTTT.

The rearrangement links TRBV28 to TRBJ2-3, with D uncertain. The CDR3 contains 17 residues. V was clipped by 1 base and J by 4 bases, with 18 bases between them. Germline CDR1 and CDR2: MDHEN and SYDVKM. CDR3 nucleotides: TGTGCCAGCAGTTTATTAGAGGATAGCTTTGGGGCAGATACGCAGTATTTT. Its translation is CASSLLEDSFGADTQYF.

The genes are TRBV7-9 and TRBJ2-1; D possibly corresponds to TRBD2 (6 bases). The CDR3 covers 13 residues. Germline-derived CDR1 and CDR2 are SEHNR and FQNEAQ (reference sequence). With 4 bases removed from V and 3 bases from J, the gap between germline ends came to 7 bases. CDR3 residues: CASSWEVYNEQFF. The CDR3 region has the DNA TGTGCCAGCAGCTGGGAGGTCTACAATGAGCAGTTCTTC.

The J gene is TRBJ1-5, the V gene TRBV4-1, with TRBD1 matching over 10 bases. Germline trimming cut 4 bases from V and 5 bases from J; bases unmatched to any gene: 11. Germline V gives CDR1 MGHRA, CDR2 YSYEKL. This CDR3 contains 17 residues. The CDR3 DNA sequence: TGCGCCAGCAGCCCGCTTCCGGGACAGGGGAGGTATCAGCCCCAGCATTTT. Its protein is CASSPLPGQGRYQPQHF.

This chain uses TRBV28 with TRBJ1-2, with 11 bases fitting TRBD1. Germline CDR1 and CDR2: MDHEN and SYDVKM. Unmatched junction bases numbered 10, after V lost 6 bases and J lost 4 bases. The length of the CDR3 is 16 residues. This chain's CDR3 is CASSLSRTGGSYGYTF. The CDR3 nucleotides are TGTGCCAGCAGCCTCTCCCGGACAGGGGGCAGCTATGGCTACACCTTC.

This clone has a handful of counts. The V gene is TRBV9, the J gene TRBJ2-5; D is unclear. The CDR3 length is 14 residues. The V end lost 0 bases, the J end lost 5 bases, and 11 bases lay between the germline ends. Germline values: CDR1 SGDLS, CDR2 YYNGEE. CDR3 region: CASSVGLDPETQYF. The CDR3 nucleotides read TGTGCCAGCAGCGTAGGTCTAGATCCGGAGACCCAGTACTTC. The whole variable domain, filled in from reference TRBV9 and TRBJ2-5, reads DSGVTQTPKHLITATGQRVTLRCSPRSGDLSVYWYQQSLDQGLQFLIQYYNGEERAKGNILERFSAQQFPDLHSELNLSSLELGDSALYFCASSVGLDPETQYFGPGTRLLVL.

The V call is TRBV6-1, the J call TRBJ1-2, with D perhaps matching TRBD1 (5 bases). The CDR3 contains 13 residues. CDR1 is MNHNS, CDR2 SASEGT, per germline. V lost 2 bases and J 4 bases, leaving 8 bases between the germline ends. CDR3 loop: CASSERGPYGYTF. Here the CDR3 DNA reads TGTGCCAGCAGTGAAAGGGGACCCTATGGCTACACCTTC.

J is TRBJ2-2 and V is TRBV10-3, with 16 bases lining up with TRBD2. Trimming took 5 bases from V and 5 from J; bases not matched to a gene: 5. CDR1 and CDR2 from the germline V gene are ENHRY and SYGVKD. This CDR3 comprises 17 residues. For the CDR3, the DNA is TGTGCCATCAGTACCGGGACTAGCGGGGGGGGAACCGGGGAGCTGTTTTTT. This translates into CAISTGTSGGGTGELFF.

This chain links TRBV10-3 with TRBJ2-2; D perhaps matches TRBD1 (6 bases). The CDR3 sequence is 16 residues long. V lost 7 bases, J lost 4 bases, and 19 bases lay in between. Germline CDR1 is ENHRY and CDR2 is SYGVKD. This CDR3 is CAITDRTLRGTGELFF. The CDR3 coding sequence is TGTGCCATCACCGATCGGACTCTCAGGGGCACCGGGGAGCTGTTTTTT.

This chain links TRBV6-5 with TRBJ1-4, with TRBD1 identical over 8 bases. Germline lookup yields CDR1 MNHEY and CDR2 SVGAGI. CDR3 length equals 15 residues. Trimming at V came to 5 bases and at J to 7 bases, leaving 9 bases not matched to a gene. Here the CDR3 reads CASSPLDREGEKLFF. CDR3 DNA sequence: TGTGCCAGCAGTCCTCTGGACAGGGAGGGTGAAAAACTGTTTTTT.

A few counts support this clone. This chain links TRBV11-3 with TRBJ2-1; 11 positions match TRBD2. The CDR3 spans 13 residues. V gave up 5 bases and J gave up 8 bases; unmatched junction bases: 2. Germline CDR1 reads SGHNT; CDR2 reads YENEEA. Here the CDR3 DNA reads TGTGCCAGCAGCACACTAGCGGGAGATGAGCAGTTCTTC. This codes for CASSTLAGDEQFF.

The V and J genes are TRBV10-3 and TRBJ2-5; maybe TRBD2 (6 bases). V was trimmed by 0 bases and J by 5 bases, leaving 22 bases between them. Germline V gene sequence: CDR1 ENHRY, CDR2 SYGVKD. The CDR3 totals 18 residues. CDR3 in DNA: TGTGCCATCAGTGAGTCGATGAAACTGGGACCGGGGAGGGAGACCCAGTACTTC. Protein sequence: CAISESMKLGPGRETQYF.

The V gene is TRBV11-2, the J gene TRBJ1-1; TRBD1 agrees at 10 bases. There are 15 residues in the CDR3. Germline lookup yields CDR1 SGHAT and CDR2 FQNNGV. The junction had 8 bases not matched to a gene; V was cut back by 5 bases and J by 5 bases. The CDR3 protein is CASSPDRGRETEAFF. The DNA for the CDR3 is TGTGCCAGCAGCCCAGACAGGGGGCGCGAAACTGAAGCTTTCTTT.

Concerning this clone: This specimen includes other DNA sequences encoding the same CDR3. The CDR3 nucleotides read TGTGCCAGCAGCTTGACAGGTCTGAACACTGAAGCTTTCTTT. It codes for CASSLTGLNTEAFF. The chain links TRBV7-9 to TRBJ1-1, with D possibly matching TRBD1 (6 bases). The CDR3 loop spans 14 amino acids. Trimming removed 3 bases from V and 0 bases from J, with 8 bases in between. From germline, CDR1 is SEHNR and CDR2 FQNEAQ (reference sequence).

The V call is TRBV6-7, the J call TRBJ2-7; D ambiguous. TRBV6-7 belongs to the ORF category, with a function that is uncertain. The CDR3 runs to 16 residues. V gave up 3 bases and J gave up 2 bases, with 17 bases separating them. CDR3: CASSYPGLPTPYEQYF. CDR3 in DNA: TGTGCCAGCAGTTATCCCGGGCTCCCAACCCCCTACGAGCAGTACTTC.

This clone has a single count. The CDR3 bases are TGTGCCAGCAGCTCGTGGGATCAGCCCCAGCATTTT. It encodes CASSSWDQPQHF. The V gene is TRBV5-8, the J gene TRBJ1-5, with D unclear. V was cut by 3 bases and J by 5 bases, with 6 bases left in between. CDR1 and CDR2 from the germline V gene are SGHTS and YDEGEE. CDR3 size: 12 residues.

V usage is TRBV10-1 and J usage is TRBJ2-2, with 11 nucleotides matching TRBD1. CDR1 is WNHNN and CDR2 is SYGVQD in the germline V gene (reference sequence). The length of the CDR3 is 14 residues. The V and J ends lost 8 bases and 6 bases, in that order; junction bases with no gene match: 5. CDR3 DNA sequence: TGCGCCAGCGGGACAGGGGGTAATCCCGGGGAGCTGTTTTTT. As protein: CASGTGGNPGELFF.

V gene TRBV4-1 combines with J gene TRBJ1-2; a possible D gene is TRBD1 (5 bases). Trimming pared 3 bases from V and 4 bases from J, leaving 18 bases between. Germline V CDR1 and CDR2: MGHRA, YSYEKL. The CDR3 is 16 amino acids. In nucleotides, the CDR3 is TGCGCCAGCAGCCATACCGGGACGGAGGCCTCCTATGGCTACACCTTC. Residues: CASSHTGTEASYGYTF.